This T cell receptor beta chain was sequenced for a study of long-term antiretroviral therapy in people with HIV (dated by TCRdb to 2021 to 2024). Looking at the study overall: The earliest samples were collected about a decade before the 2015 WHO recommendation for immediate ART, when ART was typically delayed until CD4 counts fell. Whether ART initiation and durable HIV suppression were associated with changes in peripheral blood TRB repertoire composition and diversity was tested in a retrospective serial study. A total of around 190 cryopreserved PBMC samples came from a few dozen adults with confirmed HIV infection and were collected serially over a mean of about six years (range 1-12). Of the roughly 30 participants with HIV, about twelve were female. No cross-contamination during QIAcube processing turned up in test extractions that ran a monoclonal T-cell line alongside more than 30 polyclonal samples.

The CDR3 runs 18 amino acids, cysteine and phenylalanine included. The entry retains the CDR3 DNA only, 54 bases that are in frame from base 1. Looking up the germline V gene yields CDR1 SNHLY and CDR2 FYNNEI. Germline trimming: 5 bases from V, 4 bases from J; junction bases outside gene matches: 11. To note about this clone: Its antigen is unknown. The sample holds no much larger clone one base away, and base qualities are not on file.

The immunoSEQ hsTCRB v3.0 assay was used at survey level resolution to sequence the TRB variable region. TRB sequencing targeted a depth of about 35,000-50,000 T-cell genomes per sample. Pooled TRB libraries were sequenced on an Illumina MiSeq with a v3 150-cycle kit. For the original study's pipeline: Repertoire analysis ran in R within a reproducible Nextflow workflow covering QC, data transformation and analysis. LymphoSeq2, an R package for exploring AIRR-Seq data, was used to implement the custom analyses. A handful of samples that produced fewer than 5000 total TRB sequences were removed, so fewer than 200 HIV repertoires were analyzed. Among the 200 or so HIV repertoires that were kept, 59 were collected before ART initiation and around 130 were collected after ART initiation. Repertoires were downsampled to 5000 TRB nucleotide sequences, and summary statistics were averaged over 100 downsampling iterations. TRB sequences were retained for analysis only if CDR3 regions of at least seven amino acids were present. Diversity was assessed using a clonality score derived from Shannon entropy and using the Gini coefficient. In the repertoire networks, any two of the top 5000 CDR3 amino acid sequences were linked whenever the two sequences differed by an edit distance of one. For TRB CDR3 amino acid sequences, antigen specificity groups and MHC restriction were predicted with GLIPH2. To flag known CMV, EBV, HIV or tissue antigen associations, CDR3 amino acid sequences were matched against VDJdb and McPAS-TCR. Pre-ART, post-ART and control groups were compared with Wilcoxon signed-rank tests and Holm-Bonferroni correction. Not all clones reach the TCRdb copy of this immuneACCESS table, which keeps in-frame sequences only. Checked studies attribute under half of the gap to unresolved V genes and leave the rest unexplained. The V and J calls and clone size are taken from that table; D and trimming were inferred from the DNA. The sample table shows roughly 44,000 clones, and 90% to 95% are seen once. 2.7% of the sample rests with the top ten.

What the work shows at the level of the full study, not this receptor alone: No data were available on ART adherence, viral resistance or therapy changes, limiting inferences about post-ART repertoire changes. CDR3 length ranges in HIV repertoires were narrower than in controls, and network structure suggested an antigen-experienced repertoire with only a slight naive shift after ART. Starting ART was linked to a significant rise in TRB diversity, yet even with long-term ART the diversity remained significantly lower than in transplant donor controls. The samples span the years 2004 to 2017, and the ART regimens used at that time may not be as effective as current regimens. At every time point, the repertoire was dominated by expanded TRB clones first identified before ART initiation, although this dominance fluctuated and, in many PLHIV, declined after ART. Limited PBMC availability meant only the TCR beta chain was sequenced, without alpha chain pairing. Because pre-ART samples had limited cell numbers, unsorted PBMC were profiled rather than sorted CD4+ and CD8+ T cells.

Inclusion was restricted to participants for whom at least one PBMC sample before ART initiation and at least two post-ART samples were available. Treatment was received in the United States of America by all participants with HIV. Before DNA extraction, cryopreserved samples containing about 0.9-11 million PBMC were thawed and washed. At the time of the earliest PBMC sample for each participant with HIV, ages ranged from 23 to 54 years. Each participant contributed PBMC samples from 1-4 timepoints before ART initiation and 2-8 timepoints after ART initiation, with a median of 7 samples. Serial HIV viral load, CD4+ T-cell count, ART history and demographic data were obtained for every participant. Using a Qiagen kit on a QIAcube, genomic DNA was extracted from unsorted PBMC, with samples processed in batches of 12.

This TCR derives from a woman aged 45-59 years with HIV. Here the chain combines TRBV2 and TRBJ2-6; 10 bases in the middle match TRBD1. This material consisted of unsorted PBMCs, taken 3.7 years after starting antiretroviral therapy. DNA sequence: TGTGCCAGCAGTCTTACCGGGACAGGGGTGGAAGGGGCCAACGTCCTGACTTTC. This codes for CASSLTGTGVEGANVLTF.